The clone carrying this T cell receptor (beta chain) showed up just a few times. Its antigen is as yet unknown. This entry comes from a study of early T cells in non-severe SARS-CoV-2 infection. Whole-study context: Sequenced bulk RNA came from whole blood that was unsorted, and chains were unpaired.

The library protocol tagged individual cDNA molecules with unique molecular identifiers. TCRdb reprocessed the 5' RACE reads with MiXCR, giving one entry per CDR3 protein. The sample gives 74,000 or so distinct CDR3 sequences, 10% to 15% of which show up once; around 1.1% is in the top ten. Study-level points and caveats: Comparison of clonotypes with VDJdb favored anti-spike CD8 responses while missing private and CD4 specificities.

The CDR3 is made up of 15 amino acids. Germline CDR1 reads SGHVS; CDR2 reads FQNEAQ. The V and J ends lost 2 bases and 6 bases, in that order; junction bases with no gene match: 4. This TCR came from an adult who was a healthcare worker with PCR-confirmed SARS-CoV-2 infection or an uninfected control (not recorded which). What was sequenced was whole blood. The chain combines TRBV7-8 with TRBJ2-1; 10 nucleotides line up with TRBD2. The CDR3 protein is CASSLLLAGTNEQFF. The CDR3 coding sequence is TGTGCCAGCAGCTTATTACTAGCGGGGACCAATGAGCAGTTCTTC. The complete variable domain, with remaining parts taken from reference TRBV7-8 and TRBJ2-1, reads GAGVSQSPRYKVAKRGQDVALRCDPISGHVSLFWYQQALGQGPEFLTYFQNEAQLDKSGLPSDRFFAERPEGSVSTLKIQRTQQEDSAVYLCASSLLLAGTNEQFFGPGTRLTVL.